The source of this TCR beta chain is a study of CD8 T cells in Susac syndrome (dated by TCRdb to about 2019). With respect to the entire study: The study used repertoire sequencing to test whether antigen drove CD8+ T cell activation and differentiation in Susac syndrome. Clonality of the CD8+ T cell repertoire was compared between over 10 healthy donors, approximately 14 Susac syndrome patients and about 15 multiple sclerosis patients.

Cut back by 5 bases and 1 base, the V and J ends lie 11 bases apart. Including the terminal cysteine and phenylalanine, the CDR3 comprises 14 residues. Only the CDR3 DNA is retained, 42 bases long and in frame from the first base. CDR1 and CDR2, per the germline V gene, are SGHVS and FNYEAQ. RNA was extracted with the RNeasy kit and about 0.5 to 1 ug was reverse transcribed using random hexamers. The immunoSEQ multiplex PCR assay, covering 54 Vbeta and 13 Jbeta segments, was used to amplify TCR beta CDR3 regions. PCR amplification bias was corrected by using a synthetic template baseline for primer optimization and computational correction. In the paper's pipeline: Reads were annotated to V, D and J genes according to IMGT and were analyzed with immunoSEQ Analyzer, with only productive sequences retained. Clonality was calculated as one minus the Shannon entropy normalized by log2 of the number of productive unique sequences. Public and private clones were assessed among the 100 most prevalent clones of each patient and control. A clone was defined as Susac-specific if it was absent from the healthy and MS cohorts, from some 980 published viral clones and from other ImmuneACCESS disease sequences. TCRdb took the public reads, trimmed them with fastp at Q25, ran MiXCR for clone calling and kept in-frame beta chains. Every CDR3 protein is listed once, alongside the most common genes and DNA of its rows. It is TCRdb's table, rather than the study itself, that gives the V and J calls and clone size. This sample has fewer than 70,000 distinct CDR3 sequences in its table, and 85% to 95% of those were observed once. The leading ten clones occupy over 0.2% of the sample.

High-throughput TCR beta sequencing profiled peripheral blood CD8+ and CD4+ T cells from healthy donors, Susac syndrome patients and multiple sclerosis patients. Healthy donors were age- and sex-matched controls. CD8+ TEMRA cells were enriched by FACS, while bulk CD8+ and CD4+ T cells were purified by magnetic negative isolation. Blood was collected in EDTA tubes and processed within 24 hours, with PBMCs isolated through density gradient centrifugation. PBMCs intended for TCR sequencing were cryopreserved in liquid nitrogen and were subsequently thawed in a 37 degrees C water bath. The sorted or isolated CD4+, CD8+ and CD8+ TEMRA cells reached a purity of at least 90%. On this clonotype: The clone's antigen remains unknown. One base away there is no much larger clone; base qualities are not given.

What the research found in general, with its limitations: The TCR sequencing and HLA analysis was acknowledged to have included a relatively small number of individuals.

The sample comprised CD8+ T cells from PBMCs. This receptor was obtained from a human donor in good health. The chain is assembled from TRBV7-6 and TRBJ1-1, with a weak D call of TRBD1 (6 bases match). The DNA sequence is TGTGCCAGCAGCCTCAACAGGGCGAACACTGAAGCTTTCTTT. It specifies CASSLNRANTEAFF. The CDR3 plus the reference TRBV7-6 and TRBJ1-1 genes for the other parts give the full variable domain: GAGVSQSPRYKVTKRGQDVALRCDPISGHVSLYWYRQALGQGPEFLTYFNYEAQQDKSGLPNDRFSAERPEGSISTLTIQRTEQRDSAMYRCASSLNRANTEAFFGQGTRLTVV.